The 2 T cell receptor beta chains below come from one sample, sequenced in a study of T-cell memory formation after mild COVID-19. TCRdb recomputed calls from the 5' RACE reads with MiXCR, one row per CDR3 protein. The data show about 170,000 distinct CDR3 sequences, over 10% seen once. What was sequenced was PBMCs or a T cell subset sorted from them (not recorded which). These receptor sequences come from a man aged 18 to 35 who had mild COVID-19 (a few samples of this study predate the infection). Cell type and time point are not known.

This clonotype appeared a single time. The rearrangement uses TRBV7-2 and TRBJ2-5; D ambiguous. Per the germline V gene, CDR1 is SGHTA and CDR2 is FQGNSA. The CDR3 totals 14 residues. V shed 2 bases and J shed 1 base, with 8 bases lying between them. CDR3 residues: CASSLMGTQETQYF. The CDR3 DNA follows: TGTGCCAGCAGCTTAATGGGCACCCAAGAGACCCAGTACTTC.

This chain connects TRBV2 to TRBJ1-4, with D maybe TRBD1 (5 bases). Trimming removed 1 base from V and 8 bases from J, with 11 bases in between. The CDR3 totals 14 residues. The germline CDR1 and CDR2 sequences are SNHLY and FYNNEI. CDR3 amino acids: CASSEVQGGEKLFF. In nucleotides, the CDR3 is TGTGCCAGCAGTGAAGTCCAGGGAGGCGAAAAACTGTTTTTT.